Below, 5 T cell receptor beta chains from the same sample are listed, as sequenced in a study of cytomegalovirus exposure and HLA in healthy donors. The PCR was carried out with 60 Vbeta primers and 13 Jbeta primers. The repertoire was sequenced with immunoSEQ multiplex PCR; TCRdb's copy has only in-frame clones and lacks some. The profile shows around 130,000 clones, 75% to 85% of them singletons. The sample consisted of PBMCs. These receptors all come from a male donor in good health and CMV-seronegative.

This chain uses TRBV5-1 with TRBJ2-5; 7 nucleotides line up with TRBD1. CDR1 SGHRS and CDR2 YFSETQ come from the germline V gene. The CDR3 extends over 14 amino acids. J was trimmed by 5 bases and V by 0 bases; bases with no gene match: 4. The CDR3 spells CASSLATGDETQYF. In nucleotides, the CDR3 is TGCGCCAGCAGCTTGGCCACAGGGGATGAGACCCAGTACTTC.

The chain links TRBV12-5 to TRBJ2-3; D unclear. Germline loops: CDR1 LGHNT, CDR2 FRNRAP. Trimming cost V 6 bases and J 0 bases, with 7 bases left between them. CDR3 length equals 13 residues. Here the CDR3 DNA reads TGTGCTAGTGGCCCGACTAGCACAGATACGCAGTATTTT. Translating it yields CASGPTSTDTQYF.

This clone was counted a single time. This same CDR3 is encoded by further DNA sequences in the sample. The chain carries TRBV14 and TRBJ2-7, with 11 bases that match TRBD1. CDR1 SGHDN and CDR2 FVKESK come from the germline V gene. After removal of 4 bases from V and 7 bases from J, the junction contained 9 bases not matched to a gene. The CDR3 has 15 residues. As DNA, the CDR3 is TGTGCCAGCAGCCGATTACCGGACAGGGGGCAGGAGCAGTACTTC. As protein: CASSRLPDRGQEQYF.

The chain employs TRBV5-1 and TRBJ1-1; D is uncertain. The V and J ends lost 0 bases and 1 base respectively, with 7 bases between them. This CDR3 is built from 14 residues. Germline-derived CDR1 and CDR2 are SGHRS and YFSETQ. The CDR3 DNA is TGCGCCAGCAGCTTGGTGGCGGGGAACACTGAAGCTTTCTTT. It specifies CASSLVAGNTEAFF.

The rearrangement links TRBV29-1 to TRBJ2-1, with 8 bases aligning to TRBD2. V dropped 5 bases and J dropped 5; count of bases not matched to a gene: 5. The germline V gene encodes CDR1 SQVTM and CDR2 ANQGSEA. The CDR3 is made up of 13 amino acids. The CDR3: CSVKRELNNEQFF. CDR3 nucleotide sequence: TGCAGCGTTAAGCGGGAGCTAAACAATGAGCAGTTCTTC.